This T cell receptor beta chain was sequenced for a study of blood T cells in healthy people across ages. Using a J-beta primer mix together with a sample-barcoded 5' primer, a second PCR was run for about 6 to 11 cycles. TCRdb re-called the 5' RACE reads with MiXCR, one entry per CDR3 protein. The top ten hold roughly 13% of the sample, which has roughly 930,000 distinct CDR3 sequences, about 48% seen once. CDR1 and CDR2 (germline): KGHDR, SFDVKD. There are 14 residues in the CDR3. J lost 4 bases, V lost 4 bases, and 2 bases had no gene match. This sequence joins TRBV24-1 and TRBJ1-4, with TRBD1 identical over 7 bases. The sequenced sample was blood. This receptor was identified in a man between 25 and 39 years old in good health. The CDR3 DNA is TGTGCCACCAGTGAGACAGGGAGTAATGAAAAACTGTTTTTT. This translates into CATSETGSNEKLFF.